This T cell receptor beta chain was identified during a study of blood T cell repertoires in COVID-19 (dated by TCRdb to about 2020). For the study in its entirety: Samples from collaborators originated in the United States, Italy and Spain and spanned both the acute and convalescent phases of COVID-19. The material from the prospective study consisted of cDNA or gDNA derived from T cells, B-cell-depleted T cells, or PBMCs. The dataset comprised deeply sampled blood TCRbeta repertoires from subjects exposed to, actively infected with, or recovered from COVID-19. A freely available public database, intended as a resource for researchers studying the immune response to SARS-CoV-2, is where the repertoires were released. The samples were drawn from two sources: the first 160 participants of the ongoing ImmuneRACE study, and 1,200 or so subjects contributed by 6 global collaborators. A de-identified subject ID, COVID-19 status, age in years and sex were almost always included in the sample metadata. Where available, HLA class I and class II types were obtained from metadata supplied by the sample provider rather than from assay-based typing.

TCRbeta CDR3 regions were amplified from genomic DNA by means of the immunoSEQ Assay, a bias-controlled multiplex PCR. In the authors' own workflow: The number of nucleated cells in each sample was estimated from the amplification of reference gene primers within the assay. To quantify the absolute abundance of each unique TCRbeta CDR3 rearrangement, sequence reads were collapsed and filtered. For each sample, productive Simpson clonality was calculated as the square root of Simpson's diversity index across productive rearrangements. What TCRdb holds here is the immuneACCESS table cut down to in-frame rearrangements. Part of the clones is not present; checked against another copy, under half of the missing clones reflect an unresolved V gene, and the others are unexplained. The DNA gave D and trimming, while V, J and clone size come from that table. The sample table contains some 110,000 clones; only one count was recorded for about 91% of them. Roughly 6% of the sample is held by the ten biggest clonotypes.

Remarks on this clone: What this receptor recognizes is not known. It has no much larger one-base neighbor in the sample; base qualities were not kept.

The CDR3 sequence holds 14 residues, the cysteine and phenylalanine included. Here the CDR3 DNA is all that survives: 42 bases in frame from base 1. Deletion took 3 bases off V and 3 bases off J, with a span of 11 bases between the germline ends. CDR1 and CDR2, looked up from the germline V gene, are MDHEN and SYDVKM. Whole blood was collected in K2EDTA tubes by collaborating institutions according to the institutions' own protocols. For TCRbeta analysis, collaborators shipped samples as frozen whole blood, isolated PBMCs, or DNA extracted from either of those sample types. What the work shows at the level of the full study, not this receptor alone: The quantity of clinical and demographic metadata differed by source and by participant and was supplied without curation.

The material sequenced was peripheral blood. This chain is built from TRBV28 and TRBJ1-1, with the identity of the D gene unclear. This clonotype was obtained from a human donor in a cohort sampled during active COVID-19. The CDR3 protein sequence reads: CASSLALFDTEAFF. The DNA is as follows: TGTGCCAGCAGTTTGGCCCTTTTTGACACTGAAGCTTTCTTT.